This TCR beta chain stems from a study of T cells in tumors after PD-1 blockade. About the study: Some patients also took daily vismodegib 150 mg during anti-PD-1 treatment.

Germline V gene sequence: CDR1 SGHTA, CDR2 FQGNSA. The length of the CDR3 is 16 residues. About this clone itself: An end of the junction differs from the germline gene, which may be a read error. Additional DNA sequences in this sample encode the identical CDR3.

Here immunoSEQ multiplex PCR was the method, and the copy in TCRdb shows in-frame clones only, minus some. This table has roughly 12,000 clones, 60% to 70% appearing once. The rearrangement links TRBV7-2 to TRBJ2-1; 11 bases are a match to TRBD2. This TCR was recovered from a human donor with basal cell carcinoma. Sequencing was performed on tumor tissue, taken before anti-PD-1 treatment. The CDR3: CASSLAGGASYNEQFF. The CDR3 DNA reads as TGTGCCAGCAGCCTAGCGGGAGGAGCGTCCTATAATGAGCAGTTCTTC. The full variable domain, with the rest looked up from reference TRBV7-2 and TRBJ2-1, is GAGVSQSPSNKVTEKGKDVELRCDPISGHTALYWYRQSLGQGLEFLIYFQGNSAPDKSGLPSDRFSAERTGGSVSTLTIQRTQQEDSAVYLCASSLAGGASYNEQFFGPGTRLTVL.